Below, 30 T cell receptor beta chains from the same sample are listed, as sequenced in a study of cytomegalovirus exposure and HLA in healthy donors. It was with 60 Vbeta and 13 Jbeta primers that the PCR ran. Produced via immunoSEQ multiplex PCR; TCRdb's table is partial and in-frame only. Recorded here are over 100,000 clones; the top ten clones represent about 4%. Sequencing was performed on PBMCs. The receptors come from a young man in good health and CMV-seronegative.

The V and J genes are TRBV6-1 and TRBJ2-7; 8 bases map to TRBD1. CDR3 length: 14 amino acids. The germline gives CDR1 MNHNS, CDR2 SASEGT. After removal of 8 bases from V and 3 bases from J, the junction contained 9 bases not matched to a gene. The CDR3 protein is CASLPGTGHYEQYF. CDR3 sequence (DNA): TGTGCCAGCCTGCCCGGGACAGGACACTACGAGCAGTACTTC.

J is TRBJ1-5 and V is TRBV7-2; 7 positions match TRBD1. V shed 3 bases and J 6 bases; nucleotides not matched to a gene: 11. CDR1 is SGHTA, CDR2 FQGNSA, per germline. The length of the CDR3 is 16 residues. CDR3 coding DNA: TGTGCCAGCAGCTTCGCCCCGACAGGGACGGGTCAGCCCCAGCATTTT. Protein product: CASSFAPTGTGQPQHF.

The chain joins TRBV25-1 to TRBJ2-2, with D possibly being TRBD2 (6 bases). Trimming took off 4 bases at V and 2 bases at J, with 8 bases between the two ends. Germline lookup yields CDR1 MGHDK and CDR2 SYGVNS. There are 14 residues in the CDR3. The CDR3 DNA follows: TGTGCCAGCAGTGTGCGGGATAACACCGGGGAGCTGTTTTTT. This translates into CASSVRDNTGELFF.

CDR3 sequence (DNA): TGTGCCAGCAATATGGCAGGGGGGTTCAGCACCGGGGAGCTGTTTTTT. Protein sequence: CASNMAGGFSTGELFF. The genes are TRBV2 and TRBJ2-2; perhaps TRBD1 as D (7 bases). The CDR3 runs 16 residues. Trimming took 7 bases from V and 4 from J, leaving 19 bases between them. CDR1 SNHLY and CDR2 FYNNEI come from the germline V gene.

This chain connects TRBV6-6 to TRBJ2-7, with 7 bases fitting TRBD1. CDR3 length: 15 amino acids. After removal of 7 bases from V and 0 bases from J, the junction contained 9 bases not matched to a gene. Germline V CDR1 and CDR2: MNHNY, SVGAGI (reference sequence). The CDR3 nucleotides read TGTGCCAGCACCCAAGGGACAGAGGGCTCCTACGAGCAGTACTTC. This translates into CASTQGTEGSYEQYF.

Comments on this clone: Other nucleotide sequences in the sample specify the same CDR3. The chain joins TRBV7-9 to TRBJ2-1; D may be TRBD2 (7 bases). The CDR3 totals 15 residues. Germline CDR1 SEHNR, CDR2 FQNEAQ (reference sequence). V lost 5 bases, J lost 4 bases, and 15 bases lay in between. This CDR3 reads CASSPRAGAYNEQFF. CDR3 in DNA: TGTGCCAGCAGCCCACGGGCGGGGGCGTACAATGAGCAGTTCTTC.

The rearrangement uses TRBV5-1 and TRBJ2-1, with TRBD2 matching 8 bases. Looked up from germline, CDR1 is SGHRS and CDR2 is YFSETQ. With 5 bases clipped from V and 3 bases from J, the junction kept 7 bases outside the gene matches. The CDR3 extends over 15 amino acids. CDR3 sequence reads: CASSSGGAGYNEQFF. In nucleotides, the CDR3 is TGCGCCAGCAGTTCGGGGGGGGCCGGCTACAATGAGCAGTTCTTC.

The rearrangement links TRBV7-6 to TRBJ2-3, with 9 bases aligning to TRBD2. The CDR3 extends over 15 amino acids. J lost 0 bases, V lost 6 bases, and 4 bases had no gene match. Germline V gene lookup returns CDR1 SGHVS and CDR2 FNYEAQ. This chain's CDR3 is CASRPGLASTDTQYF. The DNA for the CDR3 is TGTGCCAGCAGGCCGGGACTAGCTAGCACAGATACGCAGTATTTT.

V is TRBV6-1 and J is TRBJ2-5; a weak D match, TRBD1 (6 bases). Germline CDR1 is MNHNS and CDR2 is SASEGT. With 7 bases removed from V and 4 bases from J, the gap between germline ends came to 16 bases. The CDR3 is 14 amino acids. The DNA for the CDR3 is TGTGCCAGCACCCGGGCAGGGGCGGGAGAGACCCAGTACTTC. Translated, it gives CASTRAGAGETQYF.

V usage is TRBV4-1 and J usage is TRBJ1-1; D may be TRBD1 (5 bases). The germline CDR1 and CDR2 sequences are MGHRA and YSYEKL. V lost 4 bases and J 2 bases, leaving 11 bases between the germline ends. The CDR3 runs to 14 residues. CDR3 nucleotide sequence: TGCGCCAGCAGCCTAGGGGTGGACAACACTGAAGCTTTCTTT. Translated: CASSLGVDNTEAFF.

The J gene is TRBJ2-5, the V gene TRBV5-1; D perhaps matches TRBD1 (5 bases). The V gene's germline CDR1 is SGHRS and CDR2 YFSETQ. This CDR3 is built from 15 residues. The V gene lost 4 bases and the J gene lost 2 bases, with 15 bases spanning the gap. The CDR3 DNA reads TGCGCCAGCAGCCTAGTTGTTTCAGGGCAAGAGACCCAGTACTTC. Translation: CASSLVVSGQETQYF.

V usage is TRBV10-3 and J usage is TRBJ1-2, with D maybe TRBD1 (5 bases). V lost 3 bases, J lost 2 bases, and 13 bases lay in between. The germline CDR1 and CDR2 sequences are ENHRY and SYGVKD. The CDR3 contains 15 residues. DNA of the CDR3: TGTGCCATCAGTGATCCCCGGGGGGAAAACTATGGCTACACCTTC. Its translation: CAISDPRGENYGYTF.

The V and J genes are TRBV5-1 and TRBJ1-2; D uncertain. Germline values: CDR1 SGHRS, CDR2 YFSETQ. CDR3 length equals 14 residues. V was shortened by 0 bases and J by 8 bases, with 14 bases between the two germline ends. Here the CDR3 reads CASSLGGEGKGYTF. The DNA for the CDR3 is TGCGCCAGCAGCTTGGGAGGAGAGGGAAAGGGCTACACCTTC.

V and J are TRBV6-4 and TRBJ2-1; 11 bases fit TRBD2. The CDR3 totals 16 residues. Trimming took 4 bases from V and 3 from J; bases not matched to a gene: 5. Germline-derived CDR1 and CDR2 are MRHNA and SNTAGT. The CDR3 region is CASSVTSGGYYNEQFF. The CDR3, as DNA: TGTGCCAGCAGTGTTACTAGCGGGGGTTACTACAATGAGCAGTTCTTC.

The chain joins TRBV2 to TRBJ2-1; tentatively, D is TRBD1 (5 bases). Germline V gene sequence: CDR1 SNHLY, CDR2 FYNNEI. This CDR3 contains 12 residues. With 5 bases removed from V and 4 bases from J, the gap between germline ends came to 6 bases. The CDR3 spells CASSRQYNEQFF. CDR3 nucleotide sequence: TGTGCCAGCAGTAGACAGTACAATGAGCAGTTCTTC. Drawing the rest from reference TRBV2 and TRBJ2-1, the complete variable domain is EPEVTQTPSHQVTQMGQEVILRCVPISNHLYFYWYRQILGQKVEFLVSFYNNEISEKSEIFDDQFSVERPDGSNFTLKIRSTKLEDSAMYFCASSRQYNEQFFGPGTRLTVL.

A note on this clone: Relative to the germline gene, one junction end is altered; a read error may explain this. The rearrangement links TRBV7-2 to TRBJ2-1; TRBD2 aligns across 10 bases. The CDR3 consists of 14 residues. Germline CDR1 is SGHTA and CDR2 is FQGNSA. The DNA for the CDR3 is TGTGCCAGCAGTTTAAGCGGGGGGGCAAATGAGCGGTTCTTC. Translated, it gives CASSLSGGANERFF.

The V gene is TRBV2, the J gene TRBJ2-1, with 8 bases identical to TRBD2. In germline, CDR1 is SNHLY, CDR2 FYNNEI. The ends lost 6 bases at V and 4 bases at J; junction bases unmatched: 5. This CDR3 has 14 residues. The CDR3 here is CASRTGGAYNEQFF. The CDR3 nucleotides are TGTGCCAGCAGGACGGGGGGGGCTTACAATGAGCAGTTCTTC.

The chain has TRBV6-1 and TRBJ1-5, with 8 bases aligning to TRBD1. The germline V gene encodes CDR1 MNHNS and CDR2 SASEGT. This CDR3 comprises 15 residues. The ends lost 1 base at V and 6 bases at J; junction bases unmatched: 5. The CDR3, as DNA: TGTGCCAGCAGTGAAGAGTCAGGGGGCAGTCAGCCCCAGCATTTT. The encoded protein is CASSEESGGSQPQHF.

The genes are TRBV5-8 and TRBJ2-5; D possibly corresponds to TRBD2 (7 bases). The CDR3 sequence is 14 residues long. V lost 3 bases and J lost 2, with 11 bases in between. Germline loops: CDR1 SGHTS, CDR2 YDEGEE. The CDR3 DNA sequence: TGTGCCAGCAGCTCCGGGGGGCGGCAAGAGACCCAGTACTTC. Translating it yields CASSSGGRQETQYF.

The chain carries TRBV28 and TRBJ2-7; 8 bases are a match to TRBD2. This CDR3 has 13 amino acids. Germline V gene sequence: CDR1 MDHEN, CDR2 SYDVKM. The V segment lost 5 bases and the J segment 3 bases; nucleotides outside the gene matches: 3. CDR3 region: CASSLTSGYEQYF. The CDR3 nucleotides are TGTGCCAGCAGTCTCACTAGCGGCTACGAGCAGTACTTC. The full variable domain, completed using reference TRBV28 and TRBJ2-7, is DVKVTQSSRYLVKRTGEKVFLECVQDMDHENMFWYRQDPGLGLRLIYFSYDVKMKEKGDIPEGYSVSREKKERFSLILESASTNQTSMYLCASSLTSGYEQYFGPGTRLTVT.

Comments on this clone: Within the sample, other DNA sequences also encode this same CDR3. The gene calls are TRBV5-4 and TRBJ1-1; the match to TRBD1 covers 7 bases. The CDR3 extends over 13 amino acids. V shed 0 bases, J shed 5 bases, and the junction held 1 base outside the gene matches. Germline assignment: CDR1 SGHNT and CDR2 YYREEE (reference sequence). CDR3 in DNA: TGTGCCAGCAGCTTGGAACAGGGGACTGAAGCTTTCTTT. Translated, it gives CASSLEQGTEAFF. The full variable domain, completed using reference TRBV5-4 and TRBJ1-1, is ETGVTQSPTHLIKTRGQQVTLRCSSQSGHNTVSWYQQALGQGPQFIFQYYREEENGRGNFPPRFSGLQFPNYSSELNVNALELDDSALYLCASSLEQGTEAFFGQGTRLTVV.

V and J are TRBV7-2 and TRBJ1-2, with D unclear. The CDR3 consists of 15 residues. In germline, CDR1 is SGHTA, CDR2 FQGNSA. The V end lost 6 bases, the J end lost 0 bases, and 14 bases lay between the germline ends. The CDR3 sequence: CASSPRRTTNYGYTF. The CDR3 region has the DNA TGTGCCAGCAGTCCCCGGAGGACGACTAACTATGGCTACACCTTC.

The chain couples TRBV5-1 to TRBJ1-3; TRBD1 matches 9 bases. The ends lost 2 bases at V and 4 bases at J; junction bases unmatched: 4. Germline values: CDR1 SGHRS, CDR2 YFSETQ. The CDR3 loop spans 15 amino acids. The chain's CDR3 is CASSFTGGAGNTIYF. The CDR3 nucleotides read TGCGCCAGCAGCTTCACAGGGGGCGCCGGAAACACCATATATTTT.

The chain employs TRBV9 and TRBJ1-4, with D perhaps matching TRBD1 (5 bases). V was shortened by 3 bases and J by 7 bases, with 13 bases between the two germline ends. Germline values: CDR1 SGDLS, CDR2 YYNGEE. The CDR3 sequence is 14 residues long. The DNA for the CDR3 is TGTGCCAGCAGCGGGGGGGAGGACGGTGAAAAACTGTTTTTT. Translating it yields CASSGGEDGEKLFF.

The J gene is TRBJ2-2, the V gene TRBV7-3; the match to TRBD1 covers 9 bases. Germline CDR1 is SGHTA and CDR2 is FQGTGA. The length of the CDR3 is 16 residues. V lost 2 bases to trimming and J lost 4 bases; unmatched junction nucleotides: 5. CDR3 bases: TGTGCCAGCAGCTTAGGGGGGACAGGGACCACCGGGGAGCTGTTTTTT. Protein sequence: CASSLGGTGTTGELFF.

The gene calls are TRBV6-5 and TRBJ2-1, with 7 nucleotides matching TRBD1. Trimming cost V 4 bases and J 0 bases; bases outside gene matches: 6. Germline V CDR1 and CDR2: MNHEY, SVGAGI. The CDR3 sequence is 16 residues long. The CDR3 loop reads CASSSWTGDSYNEQFF. The CDR3 coding sequence is TGTGCCAGCAGTTCCTGGACAGGCGACTCCTACAATGAGCAGTTCTTC.

The rearrangement joins TRBV5-6 to TRBJ1-4, with 10 bases identical to TRBD1. This CDR3 contains 15 residues. With 6 bases clipped from V and 5 bases from J, the junction kept 7 bases outside the gene matches. The germline V gene has CDR1 SGHDT and CDR2 YYEEEE. CDR3 sequence (DNA): TGTGCCAGCATCTCTAGGGGACAGGGGAATGAAAAACTGTTTTTT. Its protein is CASISRGQGNEKLFF.

In DNA form, the CDR3 reads TGCGCCAGCAGCCAAGAGGGAGAGCAGGGGGTTGGCACAGATACGCAGTATTTT. It specifies CASSQEGEQGVGTDTQYF. The rearrangement uses TRBV4-3 and TRBJ2-3; 7 bases agree with TRBD1. The CDR3 runs to 18 residues. Germline loops: CDR1 LGHNA, CDR2 YSLEER. The V and J ends lost 0 bases and 1 base, in that order; junction bases with no gene match: 10.

The V and J genes are TRBV9 and TRBJ1-3; 8 bases fit TRBD1. Germline V gives CDR1 SGDLS, CDR2 YYNGEE. Unmatched junction bases numbered 7, after V lost 2 bases and J lost 3 bases. The CDR3 is made up of 16 amino acids. The CDR3 nucleotides read TGTGCCAGCAGCGTGACCGGGACAGGAAGTGGAAACACCATATATTTT. It encodes CASSVTGTGSGNTIYF.

The chain combines TRBV18 with TRBJ1-5; tentatively, D is TRBD1 (5 bases). CDR1 is KGHSH, CDR2 LQKENI, per germline. CDR3 length equals 15 residues. The V end was cut by 2 bases, the J end by 6 bases, with 14 bases between. CDR3 sequence: CASSPDGAPSQPQHF. DNA for the CDR3: TGTGCCAGCTCACCAGATGGGGCCCCCAGTCAGCCCCAGCATTTT.